This T cell receptor beta chain comes out of a study of shared clonotypes between healthy human individuals. Findings and limits, study-wide: Memory subsets generally showed smaller estimated richness than naive subsets did. Among non-shared clonotypes, generation probabilities were lower than among those shared by all four donors.

Trimming stripped 4 bases from V and 12 bases from J, with 18 bases between. Germline V gives CDR1 SNHLY, CDR2 FYNNEI. The CDR3 covers 13 residues. As concerns this clone: Its target is not known.

In the source study's methods: Filtering differed, since immunoSEQ gave only junction sequences and no quality scores. Some clones are missing from TCRdb's copy, which holds only in-frame ones; the method was immunoSEQ multiplex PCR. D and trimming come from the DNA, and the V and J calls and clone size come from that table. The repertoire holds about 960,000 clones, with 70% to 85% as singletons. V and J are TRBV2 and TRBJ1-1; TRBD1 might be the D (6 bases). The sequenced sample consisted of memory CD4+ T cells sorted from blood. Subset defined: CD45RA-negative fraction. The clonotype originates from a man aged 18 to 29 in good health. The CDR3 bases are TGTGCCAGCAGTGGATTCCCCGGACAGAACACTTTCTTT. Its protein product is CASSGFPGQNTFF.